This T cell receptor (beta chain) was recovered during a study of T cell responses to AZD1222 COVID-19 vaccine. A note on this clone: As yet, its antigen is unknown.

Germline CDR1 LGHDT, CDR2 YNNKEL (reference sequence). CDR3 length: 13 amino acids. V was shortened by 5 bases and J by 4 bases, with 12 bases between the two germline ends. Whole-study results and caveats: Repertoire sampling occurred only after the peak T cell response. Donors were largely white British and mainly female; clonal diversity was possibly underestimated. Spike-specific TCR breadth rose after two AZD1222 doses, and depth rose as well. Spike-spanning, vaccine-associated CD4 TCRs were dominant at 160-218 and 743-854.

Libraries were prepared by immunoSEQ multiplex PCR; TCRdb keeps only in-frame clonotypes and omits some of them. The sample has 50,000 to 75,000 clones, 76% seen once. This sequence was found in an adult in good health. Material: peripheral blood, obtained on day 0 of AZD1222 vaccination. The rearrangement joins TRBV3-1 (or the pseudogene TRBV3-2) to TRBJ2-7; D perhaps matches TRBD2 (6 bases). In DNA form, the CDR3 reads TGTGCCAGCAGCGTCGGGGGAGGTTACGAGCAGTACTTC. Protein product: CASSVGGGYEQYF.